Listed below are T cell receptor beta chains from one sample, sequenced in a study of regulatory T cells in long-lasting Graves disease. One entry per CDR3 protein results from TCRdb running MiXCR on the multiplex PCR reads. The data show under 700,000 distinct CDR3 sequences, with about 16% seen just once and around 25% held by the top ten. Separately, the same data were catalogued under a study of T cells in Graves' hyperthyroidism and ophthalmopathy.

The source was peripheral blood mononuclear cells (PBMCs), collected at new diagnosis, from a patient treated with antithyroid drugs. Receptors were obtained from a woman aged 35 to 59 with Graves disease. The conserved cysteine and the conserved F or W are not part of the CDR3 here. Some rows mark clone size as missing; the rest say once, few, many or name a class of expanded clone.

v_call,cdr3_length,clone_size,cdr3_aa
TRBV27,14,few,ASAGTGGSGANVLT
TRBV18,13,few,ASSSTSGGGEKLF
TRBV20-1,10,many,SARRGGETQY
TRBV7-9,10,few,ASSLDTTEAF
TRBV5-1,12,few,ASSKDSDTGELF
TRBV19,12,NA,ASSIAGAGQPQH
TRBV18,11,many,ASSTGGGTEAF
TRBV18,12,many,ASSPSGAYNEQF
TRBV30,12,NA,AWHPGTGGNTIY
TRBV6-2/TRBV6-3,11,NA,ASSSDISYEQY
TRBV7-9,15,NA,AGSLSSGGTYYNEQF
TRBV10-3,10,many,AIGRGEETQY
TRBV4-1,12,many,ASSQVREGNEQF
TRBV2,13,many,ASSEESSGANVLT
TRBV3-1,12,many,ASRHNLGGTEAF
TRBV5-5,12,many,ASIRAPVDTEAF
TRBV4-1,19,few,ASSQERGRLAGGRGTGELF
TRBV9,12,few,ASSLEGRRQPQH
TRBV6-5,13,NA,ASSSDRGRRNEQY
TRBV29-1,9,few,SVEDGGAQY
TRBV6-1,13,many,ASTSPGQGDYEQY
TRBV7-9,12,NA,ASSYGQGSYGYT
TRBV5-1,11,NA,ASNRVPGETQY
TRBV27,14,many,ASSGRGRESGNTIY
TRBV3-1,12,many,ASSQDDGGYGYT
TRBV20-1,13,many,SAMDGASWSYEQY
TRBV27,12,many,ASSPRTGNSPLH
TRBV20-1,11,NA,SARGSLGDEQF
TRBV11-2,13,many,ASSSSPGLADEQY
TRBV3-1,14,many,ASSQDVSSYNSPLH
TRBV5-1,12,many,ASSHTRGDNEQF
TRBV12-3/TRBV12-4,12,NA,ASRGGGWNGELF
TRBV13,13,many,ASSLNGWGNSPLH
TRBV19,11,few,ASSIKGPYGYT
TRBV5-1,12,few,ASSPGPASTEAF
TRBV6-5,17,many,ASSYSLTGDVSYNSPLH
TRBV5-8,9,NA,ASSLPGEQY
TRBV20-1,13,few,SAREDSANTGELF
TRBV7-2,13,few,ASSLRDSMNTEAF
TRBV2,13,many,ASSLTPDRAYEQY
TRBV11-2,12,many,ASSRTVSRETQY
TRBV28,11,NA,ASTQGQHYGYT
TRBV7-9,11,many,ASSSLGYTEAF
TRBV6-2/TRBV6-3,12,many,ASIPRGPEGELF
TRBV6-5,17,few,ASSYVGRAGDDSKKTQY
TRBV12-3/TRBV12-4,13,many,ASSLLGKTYNEQF
TRBV7-9,11,many,ASSILANTEAF
TRBV6-5,13,many,ASSYGRVFTGELF
TRBV3-1,14,NA,ASSQGSTWVAQPQH
TRBV3-1,14,few,ASSQVGAPKAYEQY
TRBV12-3/TRBV12-4,13,many,ASSPKRGGSYEQF
TRBV28,16,few,ASSSTLWTGGYAGELF
TRBV28,14,many,ASSLEGRTSTDTQY
TRBV25-1,12,NA,ASSEPGLEDIQY
TRBV30,11,many,AWSGLGGTEQF